This passage covers 20 T cell receptor beta chains from one sample sequenced in a study of blood T cell repertoires in COVID-19. Clones were sequenced by immunoSEQ multiplex PCR, and TCRdb holds only the in-frame ones, with some missing. The sample carries 200,000 to 250,000 clones, approximately 80% recorded once. Sequencing used PBMCs or T cells enriched from blood (not recorded which). The receptors originated from a woman in her thirties or forties with acute COVID-19.

This clone was found a few times. Here the CDR3 DNA reads TGTGCCAGCAGCCAAGAAGTTCCAGGGGTGGGGGAGCTGTTTTTT. This translates into CASSQEVPGVGELFF. The chain uses TRBV14 and TRBJ2-2, with D possibly TRBD1 on 6 matching bases. V was clipped by 0 bases and J by 8 bases, with 13 bases between them. This CDR3 region has 15 residues. The germline V gene has CDR1 SGHDN and CDR2 FVKESK.

This rearrangement joins TRBV19 to TRBJ1-6; TRBD1 matches 7 bases. Germline assignment: CDR1 LNHDA and CDR2 SQIVND (reference sequence). Trimming at V came to 5 bases and at J to 10 bases, leaving 11 bases not matched to a gene. CDR3 size: 15 residues. CDR3 nucleotides: TGTGCCAGTAGTGCGCAACAGGGGAAGGAATCACCCCTCCACTTT. Translated, it gives CASSAQQGKESPLHF. The variable domain in full, completed from reference TRBV19 and TRBJ1-6, reads DGGITQSPKYLFRKEGQNVTLSCEQNLNHDAMYWYRQDPGQGLRLIYYSQIVNDFQKGDIAEGYSVSREKKESFPLTVTSAQKNPTAFYLCASSAQQGKESPLHFGNGTRLTVT.

This clone was recorded many times. The genes are TRBV28 and TRBJ2-7; TRBD2 matches at 11 bases. With 4 bases clipped from V and 1 base from J, the junction kept 6 bases outside the gene matches. The CDR3 covers 16 residues. Germline lookup yields CDR1 MDHEN and CDR2 SYDVKM. CDR3 residues: CASSSVWTSGSYEQYF. The CDR3 coding sequence is TGTGCCAGCAGTTCAGTTTGGACTAGCGGGTCCTACGAGCAGTACTTC.

The chain links TRBV6-5 to TRBJ2-1, with 10 bases fitting TRBD1. The CDR3 runs to 15 residues. Germline V lookup: CDR1 MNHEY, CDR2 SVGAGI. J lost 7 bases, V lost 6 bases, and 9 bases had no gene match. CDR3 protein: CASRPPGQGSNEQFF. The CDR3 DNA reads TGTGCCAGCAGACCCCCGGGACAGGGGTCTAATGAGCAGTTCTTC.

The genes are TRBV7-9 and TRBJ2-5; weak D call: TRBD1 (6 bases). Trimming shortened V by 5 bases and J by 7 bases, and 11 bases separated the two germline ends. This CDR3 has 12 residues. CDR1 is SEHNR, CDR2 FQNEAQ, per germline (reference sequence). CDR3 protein: CASSPGDGTQYF. The CDR3 nucleotides are TGTGCCAGCAGCCCAGGGGACGGGACCCAGTACTTC.

The V gene is TRBV19, the J gene TRBJ2-3, with TRBD2 matching 8 bases. The CDR3 consists of 18 residues. The germline V gene encodes CDR1 LNHDA and CDR2 SQIVND (reference sequence). The J segment lost 0 bases and the V segment lost 10 bases, leaving 18 bases of the junction unmatched. The CDR3, as DNA: TGTGCCACCCACGGGGGAGCGGGGGCCACGATTAGCACAGATACGCAGTATTTT. Translating it yields CATHGGAGATISTDTQYF. The full variable domain, its missing parts supplied by reference TRBV19 and TRBJ2-3, is DGGITQSPKYLFRKEGQNVTLSCEQNLNHDAMYWYRQDPGQGLRLIYYSQIVNDFQKGDIAEGYSVSREKKESFPLTVTSAQKNPTAFYLCATHGGAGATISTDTQYFGPGTRLTVL.

The chain carries TRBV7-2 and TRBJ2-7, with 10 bases matching TRBD2. Germline V gives CDR1 SGHTA, CDR2 FQGNSA. The CDR3 has 19 amino acids. V shed 5 bases and J 1 base; nucleotides not matched to a gene: 17. The CDR3 protein is CASSGQREGYRVRSYEQYF. The CDR3 bases are TGTGCCAGCAGCGGACAGCGGGAGGGATACCGGGTTAGGTCCTACGAGCAGTACTTC.

This rearrangement joins TRBV30 to TRBJ2-2; D not certain. CDR1 is GTSNPN and CDR2 is SVGIG in the germline V gene (reference sequence). This CDR3 has 14 residues. V lost 4 bases to trimming and J lost 0 bases, with 9 bases between them. CDR3 residues: CAWNQDTNTGELFF. The CDR3 DNA reads TGTGCCTGGAACCAGGATACGAACACCGGGGAGCTGTTTTTT.

The V call is TRBV7-3, the J call TRBJ2-3; 7 positions match TRBD2. J was trimmed by 1 base and V by 3 bases; bases with no gene match: 4. The CDR3 is 15 residues long. Looked up from germline, CDR1 is SGHTA and CDR2 is FQGTGA. The CDR3 sequence: CASSFYAGGTDTQYF. CDR3 coding DNA: TGTGCCAGCAGCTTTTACGCGGGGGGCACAGATACGCAGTATTTT. The full variable domain, completed using reference TRBV7-3 and TRBJ2-3, is GAGVSQTPSNKVTEKGKYVELRCDPISGHTALYWYRQSLGQGPEFLIYFQGTGAADDSGLPNDRFFAVRPEGSVSTLKIQRTERGDSAVYLCASSFYAGGTDTQYFGPGTRLTVL.

This sequence joins TRBV10-3 and TRBJ1-5, with TRBD1 matching 9 bases. Germline V gene sequence: CDR1 ENHRY, CDR2 SYGVKD. This CDR3 contains 14 residues. The trim removed 10 bases at V and 5 bases at J, leaving 9 bases unmatched. DNA of the CDR3: TGTGCCACTTCTAGGCGGACAGGGGATCAGCCCCAGCATTTT. The encoded protein is CATSRRTGDQPQHF.

The chain combines TRBV30 with TRBJ1-6; 7 bases line up with TRBD1. V lost 2 bases, J lost 7 bases, and 5 bases stayed unmatched. Germline CDR1 is GTSNPN and CDR2 is SVGIG (reference sequence). The CDR3 loop spans 14 amino acids. The DNA for the CDR3 is TGTGCCTGGAGTTCAGGGACAGAGAATTCACCCCTCCACTTT. Amino acid sequence: CAWSSGTENSPLHF.

This clone showed up just a few times. The chain recombines TRBV28 with TRBJ2-2, with D unresolved. In germline, CDR1 is MDHEN, CDR2 SYDVKM. The CDR3 contains 14 residues. V lost 5 bases and J lost 3, with 10 bases in between. The CDR3 reads CASSPPFDTGELFF. The CDR3 DNA reads TGTGCCAGCAGTCCCCCGTTTGACACCGGGGAGCTGTTTTTT.

This clone was counted ten times or more. J is TRBJ1-3 and V is TRBV19; 9 bases are a match to TRBD1. The germline gives CDR1 LNHDA, CDR2 SQIVND (reference sequence). The length of the CDR3 is 15 residues. J gave up 0 bases and V 5 bases, and 2 bases lay outside the gene matches. CDR3 nucleotide sequence: TGTGCCAGTAGTGGGACAGGGCTCTCTGGAAACACCATATATTTT. Protein product: CASSGTGLSGNTIYF.

This chain links TRBV7-9 with TRBJ2-5; tentatively, D is TRBD1 (5 bases). V gave up 3 bases and J gave up 4 bases, with 12 bases separating them. Per germline, CDR1 SEHNR and CDR2 FQNEAQ (reference sequence). There are 14 residues in the CDR3. CDR3 sequence: CASSFQGMRETQYF. The CDR3, as DNA: TGTGCCAGCAGCTTCCAGGGTATGCGAGAGACCCAGTACTTC.

V gene TRBV7-9 combines with J gene TRBJ2-1; maybe TRBD1 (5 bases). This CDR3 is 12 amino acids long. V dropped 2 bases and J dropped 9 bases, with 8 bases sitting between them. Germline V lookup: CDR1 SEHNR, CDR2 FQNEAQ (reference sequence). In nucleotides, the CDR3 is TGTGCCAGCAGCTTACACAGGAGTGAGCAGTTCTTC. Protein: CASSLHRSEQFF. Variable domain in full (rest from reference TRBV7-9 and TRBJ2-1): DTGVSQNPRHKITKRGQNVTFRCDPISEHNRLYWYRQTLGQGPEFLTYFQNEAQLEKSRLLSDRFSAERPKGSFSTLEIQRTEQGDSAMYLCASSLHRSEQFFGPGTRLTVL.

In the case of this clone: At the DNA level, this CDR3 is encoded by other sequences in the same sample as well. The gene calls are TRBV12-3 or TRBV12-4 and TRBJ1-1; no firm D call. V was cut by 2 bases and J by 3 bases, with 7 bases left in between. CDR3 length: 13 amino acids. The CDR3 sequence: CASSLSGYTEAFF. In nucleotides, the CDR3 is TGTGCCAGCAGTTTATCAGGATACACTGAAGCTTTCTTT.

This chain uses TRBV27 with TRBJ1-1; 11 bases map to TRBD1. The CDR3 is 15 amino acids. Per the germline V gene, CDR1 is MNHEY and CDR2 is SMNVEV (reference sequence). J lost 4 bases, V lost 3 bases, and 4 bases had no gene match. The CDR3 nucleotides read TGTGCCAGCAGTTTCGGGACAGGGGGGGGCACTGAAGCTTTCTTT. This encodes CASSFGTGGGTEAFF.

This chain uses TRBV19 with TRBJ1-2; the match to TRBD1 covers 7 bases. The CDR3 runs to 14 residues. Trimming removed 5 bases from V and 4 bases from J; junction bases left unmatched: 7. Germline CDR1 reads LNHDA; CDR2 reads SQIVND (reference sequence). This CDR3 is CASSETGLAYGYTF. DNA for the CDR3: TGTGCCAGTAGTGAGACAGGGCTAGCCTATGGCTACACCTTC.

The genes are TRBV19 and TRBJ2-6, with TRBD1 matching 9 bases. V was pared by 4 bases and J by 3 bases, with 10 bases of the junction left unmatched. The CDR3 loop spans 18 amino acids. CDR1 is LNHDA and CDR2 is SQIVND in the germline V gene (reference sequence). The chain's CDR3 is CASSTAGTGYRGANVLTF. The DNA of the CDR3 is TGTGCCAGTAGTACCGCCGGGACAGGGTACCGTGGGGCCAACGTCCTGACTTTC.

The rearrangement links TRBV19 to TRBJ2-3, with 11 bases that match TRBD1. This CDR3 is 18 amino acids long. With V trimmed by 0 bases and J by 0 bases, 5 bases remained unmatched. The germline gives CDR1 LNHDA, CDR2 SQIVND (reference sequence). The CDR3 sequence: CASSIDGQGASSTDTQYF. CDR3 nucleotides: TGTGCCAGTAGTATAGACGGACAGGGGGCTTCTAGCACAGATACGCAGTATTTT.